This entry is about one T cell receptor beta chain. These data are taken from a study of Ad26.COV2.S vaccination and SARS-CoV-2 variants. Repertoires were generated with immunoSEQ multiplex PCR, while TCRdb's copy carries only in-frame clones and drops some. The sample contains a few hundred thousand clones, about 92% of which appear only once. The treatment was: 15 to 20 received Ad26.COV2.S at low or high dose, single or two shots; roughly five received placebo; per-sample allocation not given. The samples were gathered on day 63 after the first injection of vaccine or placebo. Germline-derived CDR1 and CDR2 are SNHLY and FYNNEI. The CDR3 runs to 14 residues. Trimming pared 3 bases from V and 1 base from J, leaving 9 bases between.

The receptor was isolated from a person aged 18-60 years who received the Ad26.COV2.S COVID-19 vaccine or a placebo. The specimen was peripheral blood, collected in a trial of Ad26.COV2.S vaccine versus placebo. The chain has TRBV2 and TRBJ1-1; D is ambiguous. The CDR3 nucleotides read TGTGCCAGCAGTGATACTAGGGAGAACACTGAAGCTTTCTTT. Amino acid sequence: CASSDTRENTEAFF.